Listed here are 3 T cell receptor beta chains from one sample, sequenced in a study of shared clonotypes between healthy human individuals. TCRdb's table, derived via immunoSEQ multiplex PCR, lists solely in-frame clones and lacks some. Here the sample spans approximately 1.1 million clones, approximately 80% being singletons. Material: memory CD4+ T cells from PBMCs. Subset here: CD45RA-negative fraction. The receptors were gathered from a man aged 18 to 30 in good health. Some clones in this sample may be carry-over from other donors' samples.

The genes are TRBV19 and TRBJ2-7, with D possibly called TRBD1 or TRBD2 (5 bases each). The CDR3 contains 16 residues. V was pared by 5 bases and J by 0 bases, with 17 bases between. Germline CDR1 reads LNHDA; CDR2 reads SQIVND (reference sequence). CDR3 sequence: CASSVQGEGDSYEQYF. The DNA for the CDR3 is TGTGCCAGTAGTGTTCAGGGAGAAGGGGACTCCTACGAGCAGTACTTC.

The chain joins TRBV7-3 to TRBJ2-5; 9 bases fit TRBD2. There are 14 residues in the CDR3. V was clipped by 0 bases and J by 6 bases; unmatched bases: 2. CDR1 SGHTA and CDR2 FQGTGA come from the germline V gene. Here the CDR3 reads CASSLTAGGKTQYF. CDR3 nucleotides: TGTGCCAGCAGCTTAACAGCGGGGGGTAAGACCCAGTACTTC.

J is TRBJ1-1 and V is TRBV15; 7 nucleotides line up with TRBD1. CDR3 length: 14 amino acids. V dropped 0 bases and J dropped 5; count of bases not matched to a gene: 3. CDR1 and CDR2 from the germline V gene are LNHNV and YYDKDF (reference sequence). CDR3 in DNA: TGTGCCACCAGCAGAGAACAGGGGCGGACTGAAGCTTTCTTT. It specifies CATSREQGRTEAFF. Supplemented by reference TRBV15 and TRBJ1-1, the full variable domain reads DAMVIQNPRYQVTQFGKPVTLSCSQTLNHNVMYWYQQKSSQAPKLLFHYYDKDFNNEADTPDNFQSRRPNTSFCFLDIRSPGLGDTAMYLCATSREQGRTEAFFGQGTRLTVV.